The text below deals with one T cell receptor (beta chain). The antigen remains undetermined. Germline is not matched at one junction end, which may reflect a read error. TCRdb's copy holds only in-frame clones and misses some; the assay was immunoSEQ multiplex PCR. The repertoire includes about 100,000 clones, 88% of them detected once, and just over 5.5% sits in the top ten. The CDR3 sequence is 16 residues long. Per the germline V gene, CDR1 is LGHNA and CDR2 is YSLEER. No infections or other immune events were documented during collection. This entry comes from a study of identifying expanded T cells in peripheral blood. Points from the study as a whole: Across healthy donors, higher total template counts meant significantly greater roughly two-week count variance. Differentially abundant clones: about 1.2 between replicates, about 16 at around 14 days, around 20 at four.

What was sequenced was blood. The chain has TRBV4-3 and TRBJ2-1; D ambiguous. The sequence was obtained from a person aged 18 to 75 in good health. Here the CDR3 DNA reads TGCGCCAGCAGTCAAGACCGGGTGGCGTTAGGGTATGAGCAGTTCTTC. Translation gives CASSQDRVALGYEQFF.